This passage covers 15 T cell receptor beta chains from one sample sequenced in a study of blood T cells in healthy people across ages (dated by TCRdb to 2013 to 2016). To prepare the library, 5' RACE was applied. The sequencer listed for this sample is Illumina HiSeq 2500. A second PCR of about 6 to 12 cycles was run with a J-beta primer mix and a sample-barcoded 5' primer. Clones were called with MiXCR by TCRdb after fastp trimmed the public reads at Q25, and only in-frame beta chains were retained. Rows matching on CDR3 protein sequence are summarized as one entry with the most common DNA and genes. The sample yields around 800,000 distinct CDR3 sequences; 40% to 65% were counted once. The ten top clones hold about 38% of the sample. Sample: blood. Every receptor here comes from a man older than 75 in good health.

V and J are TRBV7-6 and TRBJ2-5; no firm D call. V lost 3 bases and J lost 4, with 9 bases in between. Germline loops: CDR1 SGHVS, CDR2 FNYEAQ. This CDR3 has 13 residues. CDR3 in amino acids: CASSFLEVETQYF. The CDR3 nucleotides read TGTGCCAGCAGCTTTCTAGAGGTAGAGACCCAGTACTTC. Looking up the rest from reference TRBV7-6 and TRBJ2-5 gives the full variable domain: GAGVSQSPRYKVTKRGQDVALRCDPISGHVSLYWYRQALGQGPEFLTYFNYEAQQDKSGLPNDRFSAERPEGSISTLTIQRTEQRDSAMYRCASSFLEVETQYFGPGTRLLVL.

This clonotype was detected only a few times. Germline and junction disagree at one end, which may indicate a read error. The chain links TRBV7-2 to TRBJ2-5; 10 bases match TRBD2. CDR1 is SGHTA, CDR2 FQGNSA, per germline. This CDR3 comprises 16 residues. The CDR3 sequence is CASSPRTSGLQETQYF. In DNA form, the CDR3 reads TGTGCCAGCAGCCCGAGGACTAGCGGACTTCAAGAGACCCAGTACTTT.

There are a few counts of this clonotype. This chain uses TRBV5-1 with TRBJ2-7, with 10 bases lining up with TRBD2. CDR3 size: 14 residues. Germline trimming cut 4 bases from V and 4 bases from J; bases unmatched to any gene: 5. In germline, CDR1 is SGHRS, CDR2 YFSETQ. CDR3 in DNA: TGCGCCAGCAGCGAGACTAGCGGGCCGTACGAGCAGTACTTC. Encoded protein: CASSETSGPYEQYF.

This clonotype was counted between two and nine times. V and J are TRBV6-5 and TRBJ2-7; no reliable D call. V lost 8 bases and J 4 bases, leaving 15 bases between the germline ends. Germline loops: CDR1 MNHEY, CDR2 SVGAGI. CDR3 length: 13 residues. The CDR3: CASAAVNWYEQYF. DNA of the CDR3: TGTGCCAGCGCCGCAGTTAATTGGTACGAGCAGTACTTC.

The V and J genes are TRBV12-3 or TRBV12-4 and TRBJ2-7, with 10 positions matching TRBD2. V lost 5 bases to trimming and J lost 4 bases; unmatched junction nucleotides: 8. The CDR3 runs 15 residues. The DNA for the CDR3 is TGTGCCAGCAGTAATAGCGGGGGGCCCGGGTACGAGCAGTACTTC. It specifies CASSNSGGPGYEQYF.

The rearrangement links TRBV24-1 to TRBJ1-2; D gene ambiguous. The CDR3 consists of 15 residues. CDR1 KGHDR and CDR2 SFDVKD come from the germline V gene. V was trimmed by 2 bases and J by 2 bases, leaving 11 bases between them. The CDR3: CATSDSRVGNYGYTF. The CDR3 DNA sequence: TGTGCCACCAGTGATTCCCGGGTGGGGAACTATGGCTACACCTTC.

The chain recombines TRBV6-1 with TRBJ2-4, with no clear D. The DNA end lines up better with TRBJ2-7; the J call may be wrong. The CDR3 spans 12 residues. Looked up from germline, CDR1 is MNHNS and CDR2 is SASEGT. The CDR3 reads CASNEWANEQYF. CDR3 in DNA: TGTGCCAGCAACGAGTGGGCAAACGAGCAGTACTTC.

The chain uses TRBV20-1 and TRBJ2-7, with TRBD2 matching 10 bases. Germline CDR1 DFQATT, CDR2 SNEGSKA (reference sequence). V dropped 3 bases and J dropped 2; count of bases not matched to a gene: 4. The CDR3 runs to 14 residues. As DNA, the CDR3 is TGCAGTGCTAGGGGAGCGGGAGGGCCCTACGAGCAGTACTTC. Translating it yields CSARGAGGPYEQYF.

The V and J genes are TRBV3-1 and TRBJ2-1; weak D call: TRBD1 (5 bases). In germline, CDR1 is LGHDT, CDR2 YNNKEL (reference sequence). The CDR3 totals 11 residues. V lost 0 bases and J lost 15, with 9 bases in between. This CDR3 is CASSQDRAVFF. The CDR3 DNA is TGTGCCAGCAGCCAAGACAGGGCGGTGTTCTTC.

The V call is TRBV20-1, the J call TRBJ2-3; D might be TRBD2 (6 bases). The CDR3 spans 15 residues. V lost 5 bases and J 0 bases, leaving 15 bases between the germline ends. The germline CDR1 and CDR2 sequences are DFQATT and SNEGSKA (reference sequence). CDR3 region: CSAAISGPSTDTQYF. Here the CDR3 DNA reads TGCAGTGCTGCGATTAGCGGACCTAGCACAGATACGCAGTATTTT.

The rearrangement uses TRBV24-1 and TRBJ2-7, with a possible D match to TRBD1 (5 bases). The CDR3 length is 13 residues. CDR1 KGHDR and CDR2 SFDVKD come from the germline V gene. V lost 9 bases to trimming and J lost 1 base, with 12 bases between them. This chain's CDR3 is CATSQDPSYEQYF. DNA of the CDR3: TGTGCCACCTCACAGGATCCTTCCTACGAGCAGTACTTC.

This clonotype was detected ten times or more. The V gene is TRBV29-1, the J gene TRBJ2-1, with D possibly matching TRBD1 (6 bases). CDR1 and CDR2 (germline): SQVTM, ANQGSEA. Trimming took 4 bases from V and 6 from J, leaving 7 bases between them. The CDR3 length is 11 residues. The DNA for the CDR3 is TGCAGCGTTGGAGGGGGCAATGAGCAGTTCTTC. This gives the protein CSVGGGNEQFF.

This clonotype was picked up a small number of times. CDR3 in amino acids: CSAAGTSGKGNEQFF. In DNA, the CDR3 is TGCAGTGCGGCCGGGACTAGCGGGAAGGGCAATGAGCAGTTCTTC. The chain has TRBV20-1 and TRBJ2-1, with 13 bases that match TRBD2. The CDR3 totals 15 residues. Germline loops: CDR1 DFQATT, CDR2 SNEGSKA (reference sequence). V gave up 6 bases and J gave up 6 bases; unmatched junction bases: 8.

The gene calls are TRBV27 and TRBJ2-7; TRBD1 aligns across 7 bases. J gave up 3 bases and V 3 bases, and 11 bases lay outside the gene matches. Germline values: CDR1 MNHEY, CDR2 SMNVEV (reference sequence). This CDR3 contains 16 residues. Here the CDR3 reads CASSFQGVTGSYEQYF. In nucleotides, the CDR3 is TGTGCCAGCAGTTTCCAGGGGGTAACAGGGAGCTACGAGCAGTACTTC.

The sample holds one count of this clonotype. CDR3 region: CASRTADYNEQFF. CDR3 DNA: TGTGCCAGCCGGACAGCGGACTACAATGAGCAGTTCTTC. The rearrangement links TRBV6-5 to TRBJ2-1, with a tentative D call TRBD1 (6 bases). V was cut by 8 bases and J by 3 bases, with 11 bases left in between. CDR3 length equals 13 residues. Germline V gene data show CDR1 as MNHEY and CDR2 as SVGAGI.